Shown below are 2 T cell receptor beta chains from a single sample sequenced in a study of Ad26.COV2.S vaccination and SARS-CoV-2 variants. The sample's treatment: some 20 received Ad26.COV2.S at low or high dose, single or two shots; several received placebo; per-sample allocation not given. Samples came from day 63 after the first vaccine or placebo injection. The data were produced by immunoSEQ multiplex PCR, yet TCRdb's version contains in-frame clones alone and is incomplete. Among 300,000 to 350,000 clones, about 88% were seen once, and the ten largest hold around 6.4%. Sequencing used peripheral blood, obtained in a trial of Ad26.COV2.S vaccine versus placebo. The receptor source for this set is a person between 18 and 65 years old who received the Ad26.COV2.S COVID-19 vaccine or a placebo.

This clone was detected only a few times. V gene TRBV7-2 combines with J gene TRBJ1-5; D gene uncertain. Trimming took off 1 base at V and 6 bases at J, with 7 bases between the two ends. Germline V gene lookup returns CDR1 SGHTA and CDR2 FQGNSA. The length of the CDR3 is 13 residues. This CDR3 reads CASSLEVTQPQHF. The CDR3, as DNA: TGTGCCAGCAGCTTAGAAGTAACTCAGCCCCAGCATTTT.

This clone was detected only once. The chain has TRBV9 and TRBJ2-3; D gene unclear. The CDR3 contains 16 residues. Germline-derived CDR1 and CDR2 are SGDLS and YYNGEE. Between the trimmed V and J ends, which lost 4 bases and 0 bases, there was a span of 15 bases. In nucleotides, the CDR3 is TGTGCCAGCAGCCCTGAAGGTTTGGGGAGCACAGATACGCAGTATTTT. This translates into CASSPEGLGSTDTQYF.